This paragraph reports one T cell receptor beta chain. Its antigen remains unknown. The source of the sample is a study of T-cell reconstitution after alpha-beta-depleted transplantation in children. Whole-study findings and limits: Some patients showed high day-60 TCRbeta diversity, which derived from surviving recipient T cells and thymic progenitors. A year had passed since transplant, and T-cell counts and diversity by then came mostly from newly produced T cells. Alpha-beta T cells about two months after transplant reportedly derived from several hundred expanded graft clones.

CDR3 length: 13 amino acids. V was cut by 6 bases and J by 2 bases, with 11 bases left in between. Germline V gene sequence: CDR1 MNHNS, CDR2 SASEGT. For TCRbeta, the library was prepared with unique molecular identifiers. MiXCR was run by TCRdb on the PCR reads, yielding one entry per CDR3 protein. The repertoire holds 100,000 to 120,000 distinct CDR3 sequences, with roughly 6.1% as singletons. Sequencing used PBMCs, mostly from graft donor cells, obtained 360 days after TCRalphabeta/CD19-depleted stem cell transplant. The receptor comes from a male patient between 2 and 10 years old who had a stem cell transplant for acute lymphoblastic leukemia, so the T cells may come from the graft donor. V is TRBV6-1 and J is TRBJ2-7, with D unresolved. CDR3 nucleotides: TGTGCCAGCAGGTGGACGGACGCCTACGAGCAGTACTTC. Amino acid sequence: CASRWTDAYEQYF.